Sequencing of this T cell receptor beta chain was carried out in a study of T-cell memory formation after mild COVID-19. Study observations and caveats: Unconfirmed was the SARS-CoV-2 specificity of second-wave clones that peaked on day 37. The main location of contracting CD4+ clones was CM and EM, and that of contracting CD8+ clones was EMRA.

Barcoded TCR alpha and TCR beta cDNA libraries with UMIs came from 5'RACE using constant-segment primers. TCRdb re-called the 5' RACE reads through MiXCR, storing one row per CDR3 protein. The data show about 130,000 distinct CDR3 sequences, with around 27% seen just once and around 24% held by the top ten. This clonotype showed up just once. The antigen remains undetermined. CDR1 is SEHNR, CDR2 FQNEAQ, per germline (reference sequence). V lost 4 bases and J lost 6; bases outside the gene matches: 8. This CDR3 is 16 amino acids long. What was sequenced was PBMCs or a T cell subset sorted from them (not recorded which). The chain couples TRBV7-9 to TRBJ2-2; 10 bases agree with TRBD1. This receptor was taken from an adult woman who had mild COVID-19 (a few samples of this study predate the infection). Cell type and time point are not known. CDR3 sequence (DNA): TGTGCCAGCAGCTCCTCCACCGGGACAGGGGCCGGGGAGCTGTTTTTT. This translates into CASSSSTGTGAGELFF.